This T cell receptor beta chain was identified in a study of T cell responses to AZD1222 COVID-19 vaccine. A word on this clone: The antigen remains unidentified.

Trimming left V 6 bases short and J 6 bases short, with 9 bases between. CDR3 length equals 13 residues. Some clones are missing from TCRdb's copy, which holds only in-frame ones; the method was immunoSEQ multiplex PCR. The repertoire holds approximately 73,000 clones, with 82% as singletons. The study, taken as a whole, reports: At study baseline, merely five or six AZD1222 recipients were seropositive. Among the donors, most were white British and more were female, and clonal diversity was possibly underestimated. Repertoires were collected only later (after the peak T cell response had occurred). Unmutated regions of variants are reportedly targeted by nearly half of spike-specific TCRs.

The material was peripheral blood, obtained on day 0 of AZD1222 vaccination. V usage is TRBV12-3 or TRBV12-4 and J usage is TRBJ1-6; possible D gene TRBD1, 6 bases. This clonotype originated in an adult in good health. The CDR3 reads CASRGHSNSPLHF. The CDR3, as DNA: TGTGCCAGCAGGGGACATAGTAATTCACCCCTCCACTTT.